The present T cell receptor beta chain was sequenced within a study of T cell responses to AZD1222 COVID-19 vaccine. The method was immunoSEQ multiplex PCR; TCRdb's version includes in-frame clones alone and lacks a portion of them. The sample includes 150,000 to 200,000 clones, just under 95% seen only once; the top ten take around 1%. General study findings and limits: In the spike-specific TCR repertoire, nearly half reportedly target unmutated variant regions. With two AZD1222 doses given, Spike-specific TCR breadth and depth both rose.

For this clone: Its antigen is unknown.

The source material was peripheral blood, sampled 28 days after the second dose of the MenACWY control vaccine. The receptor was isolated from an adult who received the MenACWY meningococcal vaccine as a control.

The CDR3 here is CASSLGEQSYEQYF. The CDR3 coding sequence is TGTGCCAGCAGCTTAGGGGAGCAGAGCTACGAGCAGTACTTC. The V gene is TRBV7-2, the J gene TRBJ2-7; D is perhaps TRBD2 (5 bases). Germline CDR1 reads SGHTA; CDR2 reads FQGNSA. Trimming removed 1 base from V and 3 bases from J, with 10 bases in between. The CDR3 extends over 14 amino acids.